This section outlines one TCR beta chain sequence together with its context. It lacks a known antigen. Qualities for individual bases were not recorded, and no much larger clone is one base off. Each collaborating institution followed its own protocols to collect whole blood in K2EDTA tubes. For TCRbeta analysis, collaborators shipped samples as frozen whole blood, isolated PBMCs, or DNA extracted from either of those sample types. TCRbeta CDR3 regions were amplified from genomic DNA using the immunoSEQ Assay, a bias-controlled multiplex PCR. For the original study's pipeline: The number of nucleated cells in each sample was estimated by amplification of reference gene primers within the assay. To quantify the absolute abundance of each unique TCRbeta CDR3 rearrangement, sequence reads were collapsed and filtered. For each sample, productive Simpson clonality was calculated as the square root of Simpson's diversity index over productive rearrangements. TCRdb re-hosts the immuneACCESS table, in-frame sequences only. Its copies lack some clones; in the studies checked, an unresolved V gene accounts for under half of them, and the cause for the rest is not known. V, J and clone size are those of that table, while D and trimming were read from the DNA. This sample gives about 380,000 clones in total; 80% to 90% of them show up just once. Of the sample, 1.2% is held by the ten largest clones.

V loses 2 bases of germline sequence and J loses 9 bases, and the interval between the two ends is 5 bases. Spanning cysteine to phenylalanine, the CDR3 consists of 11 amino acids. Only CDR3 DNA is held: 33 bases, read in frame from base 1. Per the germline V gene (reference sequence), SEHNR is the CDR1 and FQNEAQ is the CDR2. This sample stems from a study of blood T cell repertoires in COVID-19 (dated by TCRdb to about 2020). General notes on the study: Collaborator samples came from the United States, Italy and Spain and covered acute and convalescent phases of COVID-19. The material from the prospective study consisted of cDNA or gDNA derived from T cells, B-cell-depleted T cells, or PBMCs. The dataset comprised deeply sampled blood TCRbeta repertoires from subjects exposed to, actively infected with, or recovered from COVID-19. The repertoires were released in a freely available public database meant as a resource for research on the immune response to SARS-CoV-2. The samples were drawn from two sources: the first 160 participants of the ongoing ImmuneRACE study, and 1,000 to 1,500 subjects contributed by 6 global collaborators. Nearly every sample came with metadata listing a de-identified subject ID, COVID-19 status, age in years and sex. Where available, HLA class I and class II types were obtained from metadata supplied by the sample provider rather than from assay-based typing.

Broad study findings and their caveats: Clinical and demographic metadata were provided uncurated, with the amount varying by source and participant.

The sample taken for sequencing was peripheral blood. The clonotype comes from a man aged 35-49 years with acute or convalescent COVID-19. The chain is encoded by TRBV7-9 joined to TRBJ2-1; the D gene lacks a confident call. The encoded CDR3 is CASSLTPEQFF. At the DNA level, the sequence is TGTGCCAGCAGCTTAACTCCTGAGCAGTTCTTC. The variable domain in full, with residues beyond the CDR3 obtained from the reference TRBV7-9 and TRBJ2-1 genes, is DTGVSQNPRHKITKRGQNVTFRCDPISEHNRLYWYRQTLGQGPEFLTYFQNEAQLEKSRLLSDRFSAERPKGSFSTLEIQRTEQGDSAMYLCASSLTPEQFFGPGTRLTVL.